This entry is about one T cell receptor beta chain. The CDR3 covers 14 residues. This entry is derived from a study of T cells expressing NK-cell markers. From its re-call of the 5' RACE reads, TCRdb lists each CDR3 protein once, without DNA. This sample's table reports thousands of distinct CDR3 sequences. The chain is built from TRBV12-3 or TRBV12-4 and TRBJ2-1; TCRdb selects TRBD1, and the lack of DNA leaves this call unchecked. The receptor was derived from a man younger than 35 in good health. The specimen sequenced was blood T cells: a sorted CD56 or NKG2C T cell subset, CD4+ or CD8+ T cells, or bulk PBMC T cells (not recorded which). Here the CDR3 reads CASTSWTGNYEQFF.